This T cell receptor beta chain is drawn from a study of regulatory T cells in long-lasting Graves disease. Time point noted: newly diagnosed GD, antithyroid drugs for less than 3 months. Making the TCR library involved RNA that had been extracted from PBMCs. CDR3-region Arm-PCR and iRepertoire HTBI primers produced the TCR beta libraries. TCRdb reanalysed the multiplex PCR reads using MiXCR and keeps one entry per CDR3 protein. The data show a few hundred thousand distinct CDR3 sequences, roughly 13% seen once. The CDR3 contains 15 residues. Germline V lookup: CDR1 GTSNPN, CDR2 SVGIG (reference sequence). Trimming shortened V by 0 bases and J by 3 bases, and 12 bases separated the two germline ends. The data were also submitted as part of a second study, on T cells in Graves' hyperthyroidism and ophthalmopathy.

The sequence was collected from a man aged 25-40 years with Graves disease. The source was peripheral blood mononuclear cells (PBMCs), collected at new diagnosis, from a patient treated with antithyroid drugs. The rearrangement links TRBV30 to TRBJ2-1, with D maybe TRBD1 (6 bases). The CDR3 spells CAWSVPGAVYNEQFF. The CDR3 nucleotides are TGTGCCTGGAGTGTACCAGGGGCGGTCTACAATGAGCAGTTCTTC.